Listed below are T cell receptor beta chains from one sample, sequenced in a study of OX40 agonist ivuxolimab in advanced cancers. TCRdb's copy holds only in-frame clones and misses some; the assay was immunoSEQ multiplex PCR. The data contain just under 65,000 clones, roughly 86% of them seen just once; the ten biggest clones take up around 9.5%. Sample: CD4+ or CD8+ T cells sorted from blood, taken in a trial of the OX40 agonist ivuxolimab. These receptors were taken from an adult with an advanced solid tumor such as melanoma, head and neck, liver or kidney cancer. CDR3s include the opening cysteine and the closing phenylalanine or tryptophan.

TRBJ2-2,TRBV19,CASSFRWELFF
TRBJ1-2,TRBV27,CASSLSLPPVLYGYTF
TRBJ1-2,TRBV27,CASKEGAAGYGYTF
TRBJ2-3,TRBV11-3,CASARGVDTQYF
TRBJ1-6,TRBV28,CASSSQPSPLHF
TRBJ2-7,TRBV10-3,CASARGYEQYF
TRBJ2-5,TRBV30,CAWSVGPQGTQYF
TRBJ2-7,TRBV4-2,CASSQDQGVKQYF
TRBJ2-5,TRBV7-2,CASSLMWGQETQYF
TRBJ1-2,TRBV7-9,CASRPEGPIYGYTF
TRBJ2-2,TRBV19,CASSIAGGGLFF
TRBJ1-1,TRBV7-9,CASSQGTETEAFF
TRBJ1-1,TRBV7-2,CASSLLGRATEAFF
TRBJ2-2,TRBV5-6,CASSPYSGELFF